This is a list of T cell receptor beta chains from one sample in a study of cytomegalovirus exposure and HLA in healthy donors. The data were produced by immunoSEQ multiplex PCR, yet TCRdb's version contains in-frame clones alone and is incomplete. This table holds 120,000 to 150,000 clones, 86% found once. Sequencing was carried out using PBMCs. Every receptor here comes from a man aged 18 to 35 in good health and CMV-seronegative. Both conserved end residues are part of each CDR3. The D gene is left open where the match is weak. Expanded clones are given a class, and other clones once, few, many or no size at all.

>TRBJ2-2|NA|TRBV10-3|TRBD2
CAISSVVLAAGTGELFF
TGTGCCATCAGTTCGGTTGTACTAGCGGCGGGCACCGGGGAGCTGTTTTTT
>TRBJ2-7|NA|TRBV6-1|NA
CASSGHTGYRDEQYF
TGTGCCAGCAGTGGTCACACAGGGTACAGGGACGAGCAGTACTTC
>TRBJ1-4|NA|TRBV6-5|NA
CASSPGGEEDEKLFF
TGTGCCAGCAGCCCTGGCGGGGAGGAGGATGAAAAACTGTTTTTT
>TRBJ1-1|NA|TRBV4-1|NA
CASSQGRRAGANTEAFF
TGCGCCAGCAGCCAAGGCAGGCGGGCAGGGGCTAACACTGAAGCTTTCTTT
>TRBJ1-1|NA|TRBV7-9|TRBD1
CASSSLGQGGLRATEAFF
TGTGCCAGCAGCTCCCTCGGACAGGGAGGTTTAAGGGCGACTGAAGCTTTCTTT
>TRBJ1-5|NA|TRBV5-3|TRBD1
CARRPDRDGNQPQHF
TGTGCCAGAAGGCCGGACAGGGATGGCAATCAGCCCCAGCATTTT
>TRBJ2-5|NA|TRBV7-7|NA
CASSLGAGREKETQYF
TGTGCCAGCAGCTTAGGTGCGGGACGCGAGAAAGAGACCCAGTACTTC
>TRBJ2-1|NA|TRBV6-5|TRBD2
CASSSGGSDSNEQFF
TGTGCCAGCAGCTCCGGGGGGAGCGATAGCAATGAGCAGTTCTTC
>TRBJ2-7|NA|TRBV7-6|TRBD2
CASSSSGSREQYF
TGTGCCAGCAGCTCTAGCGGGAGTCGCGAGCAGTACTTC
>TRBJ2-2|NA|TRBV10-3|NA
CAISETPNTGELFF
TGTGCCATCAGTGAGACACCCAACACCGGGGAGCTGTTTTTT
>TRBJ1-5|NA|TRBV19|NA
CASINREGGQPQHF
TGTGCCAGTATAAACAGGGAAGGAGGTCAGCCCCAGCATTTT
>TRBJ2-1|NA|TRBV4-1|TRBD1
CASSQVDRVWNEQFF
TGCGCCAGCAGCCAAGTGGACAGGGTGTGGAATGAGCAGTTCTTC
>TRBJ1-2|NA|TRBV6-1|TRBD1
CASSGGRDRVGYTF
TGTGCCAGCAGTGGCGGCCGGGACAGGGTTGGCTACACCTTC
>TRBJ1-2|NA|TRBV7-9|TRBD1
CASSLSGTGIDYGYTF
TGTGCCAGCAGCTTATCCGGGACAGGGATTGACTATGGCTACACCTTC
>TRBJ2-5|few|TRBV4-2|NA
CASSQGGQYLGTQYF
TGTGCCAGCAGCCAAGGTGGACAGTATTTGGGGACCCAGTACTTC
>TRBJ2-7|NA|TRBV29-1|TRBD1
CSVEGPSGTGLYEQYF
TGCAGCGTTGAAGGGCCTTCAGGGACAGGGCTCTACGAGCAGTACTTC
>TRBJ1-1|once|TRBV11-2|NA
CASSLIPRNTEAFF
TGTGCCAGCAGCTTAATACCGAGGAACACTGAAGCTTTCTTT
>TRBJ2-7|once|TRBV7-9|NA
CASTLMEGADEQYF
TGTGCCAGCACCTTAATGGAGGGGGCAGACGAGCAGTACTTC
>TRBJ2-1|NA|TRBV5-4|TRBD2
CASSHRLAWNEQFF
TGTGCCAGCAGCCACAGACTAGCATGGAATGAGCAGTTCTTC
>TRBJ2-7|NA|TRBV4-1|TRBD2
CASSQDTVILAGGRIEQYF
TGCGCCAGCAGCCAAGATACCGTGATACTAGCGGGAGGAAGGATCGAGCAGTACTTC
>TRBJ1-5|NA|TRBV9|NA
CASSPKGANQPQHF
TGTGCCAGCAGCCCCAAAGGGGCAAATCAGCCCCAGCATTTT
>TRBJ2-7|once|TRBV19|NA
CASSLGTTAWEQYF
TGTGCCAGTAGTTTAGGGACGACAGCGTGGGAGCAGTACTTC